One sample yielded the 10 T cell receptor beta chains listed below, sequenced in a study of siplizumab effects on memory and regulatory T cells. Sequenced by immunoSEQ multiplex PCR; TCRdb stores in-frame clones only, minus some. The data hold over 55,000 clones, with less than 90% observed a single time. The material sequenced was memory CD4+ T cells sorted from blood. All receptors come from a human donor in good health.

This clone was picked up a small number of times. The chain carries TRBV27 and TRBJ2-2, with TRBD2 matching over 8 bases. This CDR3 region has 17 residues. Germline values: CDR1 MNHEY, CDR2 SMNVEV (reference sequence). Trimming took 7 bases from V and 2 from J; bases not matched to a gene: 12. The CDR3, as DNA: TGTGCCAGCAAGAGTACTGTCGGGACTAGTAACACCGGGGAGCTGTTTTTT. Translating it yields CASKSTVGTSNTGELFF.

The J gene is TRBJ2-7, the V gene TRBV27, with D hard to call. This CDR3 contains 14 residues. From germline, CDR1 is MNHEY and CDR2 SMNVEV (reference sequence). V was shortened by 3 bases and J by 0 bases, with 9 bases between the two germline ends. The CDR3 coding sequence is TGTGCCAGCAGTTTTTCTCGTGACTCCTACGAGCAGTACTTC. It yields the protein CASSFSRDSYEQYF.

Comments on this clone: Within the sample, other DNA sequences also encode this same CDR3. The chain recombines TRBV18 with TRBJ2-5, with D perhaps matching TRBD2 (5 bases). The V end lost 8 bases, the J end lost 5 bases, and 18 bases lay between the germline ends. Germline lookup yields CDR1 KGHSH and CDR2 LQKENI. The CDR3 extends over 14 amino acids. CDR3 in DNA: TGTGCCAGCACTAGAGGTTCTGCGGTGGAGACCCAGTACTTC. Its translation: CASTRGSAVETQYF.

The V and J genes are TRBV30 and TRBJ2-3; 8 bases map to TRBD1. Germline V CDR1 and CDR2: GTSNPN, SVGIG (reference sequence). The CDR3 spans 16 residues. V lost 4 bases to trimming and J lost 0 bases; unmatched junction nucleotides: 9. DNA of the CDR3: TGTGCCTGGACCCCAGGGACAGGTTACAGCACAGATACGCAGTATTTT. Residues: CAWTPGTGYSTDTQYF.

This chain connects TRBV4-1 to TRBJ2-1; D possibly corresponds to TRBD2 (5 bases). Germline V lookup: CDR1 MGHRA, CDR2 YSYEKL. The ends were cut back, 0 bases at V and 1 base at J, with 10 bases in the middle. The CDR3 length is 16 residues. The DNA of the CDR3 is TGCGCCAGCAGCCAAGATGGCGGGCTTTCCTACAATGAGCAGTTCTTC. It codes for CASSQDGGLSYNEQFF.

In its sample, this clone was seen once. The rearrangement uses TRBV4-2 and TRBJ2-1; 7 bases line up with TRBD2. This CDR3 comprises 15 residues. The V segment lost 0 bases and the J segment 16 bases; nucleotides outside the gene matches: 15. Germline CDR1 reads LGHNA; CDR2 reads YNFKEQ. Here the CDR3 DNA reads TGTGCCAGCAGCCAAGATTGGCGGGGGAACCCATCCCACTTCTTC. This codes for CASSQDWRGNPSHFF.

J is TRBJ1-2 and V is TRBV27, with D maybe TRBD1 (6 bases). The CDR3 length is 14 residues. Germline V gives CDR1 MNHEY, CDR2 SMNVEV (reference sequence). The V end was cut by 0 bases, the J end by 8 bases, with 13 bases between. This chain's CDR3 is CASSLSQQGGGYTF. CDR3 nucleotide sequence: TGTGCCAGCAGTTTATCCCAACAGGGAGGGGGCTACACCTTC.

V is TRBV10-3 and J is TRBJ1-2; TRBD1 matches 7 bases. Germline CDR1 reads ENHRY; CDR2 reads SYGVKD. Trimming cost V 6 bases and J 4 bases; bases outside gene matches: 11. CDR3 length: 15 amino acids. DNA of the CDR3: TGTGCCATCAGACCGGGACAGACTACCATCTATGGCTACACCTTC. Translating gives CAIRPGQTTIYGYTF.

The chain recombines TRBV27 with TRBJ1-4; a weak D match, TRBD1 (5 bases). This CDR3 region has 15 residues. V was trimmed by 5 bases and J by 3 bases, leaving 13 bases between them. Germline CDR1 MNHEY, CDR2 SMNVEV (reference sequence). The CDR3: CASSPTRQPNEKLFF. The CDR3 region has the DNA TGTGCCAGCAGTCCTACTCGACAGCCTAATGAAAAACTGTTTTTT.

This clone was seen once. The chain uses TRBV10-2 and TRBJ2-1; maybe TRBD2 (6 bases). The germline V and J ends were trimmed by 2 bases and 2 bases, with 13 bases remaining between them. Germline V gives CDR1 WSHSY, CDR2 SAAADI. The CDR3 is made up of 16 amino acids. The CDR3, as DNA: TGCGCCAGCAGTGAGCGGAACCGGGAGCCCTACAATGAGCAGTTCTTC. This sequence encodes CASSERNREPYNEQFF.